The rows below give T cell receptor beta chains drawn from one sample of a study of blood T cells in healthy people across ages. MiXCR, run by TCRdb on the 5' RACE reads, gives a single entry per CDR3 protein. Among some 1.7 million distinct CDR3 sequences listed, over 25% were seen once. The sequencing input was blood. The receptors shown here come from a woman aged 25 to 45 in good health. Both conserved end residues are part of each CDR3. D genes are given only for firm matches. The size entry is marked missing in some rows and otherwise reads once, few, many or a size class.

v_gene,j_gene,abundance,d_gene,CDR3nt,CDR3aa
TRBV7-8,TRBJ1-4,.,.,TGTGCCAGCACCAGGGGACGGAGCAATGAAAAACTGTTTTTT,CASTRGRSNEKLFF
TRBV5-1,TRBJ2-1,many,.,TGCGCCAGCAGCTTGGGCTCTCTAGCACGCTACAATGAGCAGTTCTTC,CASSLGSLARYNEQFF
TRBV28,TRBJ2-7,many,.,TGTGCCAGCGCCTCGGGTTCGGGCTACGAGCAGTACTTC,CASASGSGYEQYF
TRBV5-1,TRBJ2-2,.,TRBD1,TGCGCCAGCAGCGTTCAGACAGGGAGCACCGGGGAGCTGTTTTTT,CASSVQTGSTGELFF
TRBV29-1,TRBJ2-7,.,.,TGCAGCGTCGGAGGATCGTACAAGCAGTACTTC,CSVGGSYKQYF
TRBV12-3/TRBV12-4,TRBJ2-1,few,.,TGTGCCAGCAGTTTAGGATTCCCCAATGAGCAGTTCTTC,CASSLGFPNEQFF
TRBV6-2/TRBV6-3,TRBJ2-5,.,TRBD2,TGTGCCAGCAGTTACCCCGGGACTAGCGGGAGAGAGACCCAGTACTTC,CASSYPGTSGRETQYF
TRBV20-1,TRBJ2-7,many,TRBD1,TGCAGTGCTATGAGACAGGGACCCTACGAGCAGTACTTC,CSAMRQGPYEQYF
TRBV20-1,TRBJ2-1,.,.,TGCAGTGCTAGTAACGCGGAGGGAAACAATGGGCAGTTCTTC,CSASNAEGNNGQFF
TRBV15,TRBJ2-5,.,.,TGTGCCACCAGCAGAGATCTCTTTGGGGAGACCCAGTACTTC,CATSRDLFGETQYF
TRBV24-1,TRBJ2-3,.,.,TGTGCCACCAGTGATCCCGTTGGGGGGTCCACAGATACGCAGTATTTT,CATSDPVGGSTDTQYF
TRBV6-1,TRBJ2-7,few,.,TGTGCCAGCGAAAGAGCTTACGAGCAGTACTTC,CASERAYEQYF
TRBV5-1,TRBJ2-7,few,TRBD2,TGCGCCAGCAGCCCGGATAGCGGGGAATACGAGCAGTACTTC,CASSPDSGEYEQYF
TRBV7-3,TRBJ1-1,few,.,TGTGCCTCAGCATCACAGGGTGGCACTGAAGCTTTCTTT,CASASQGGTEAFF
TRBV5-6,TRBJ2-1,.,.,TGTGCCAGCAGCTCAAGCGGCAACTCAGTCGATGAGCAGTTCTTC,CASSSSGNSVDEQFF
TRBV7-2,TRBJ2-1,many,.,TGTGCCAGCAGCTTCGACAGGAGGGAGTTCTTC,CASSFDRREFF
TRBV9,TRBJ2-4,.,TRBD2,TGTGCCAGCAGCTACGGGGGGGCCCCCAATGAGCAGTACTTC,CASSYGGAPNEQYF
TRBV29-1,TRBJ2-7,many,.,TGCAGCGTTGTGGGCAGGGTGTACCACGAGCAGTACTTC,CSVVGRVYHEQYF
TRBV11-2,TRBJ1-2,.,.,TGTGCCAGCAGCCAAATTAAAGAAGAACCACCGAACTATGGCTACACCTTC,CASSQIKEEPPNYGYTF
TRBV27,TRBJ1-1,few,.,TGTGCCAGTAGGTCGTTCAGGGACACTGAAGCTTTCTTT,CASRSFRDTEAFF
TRBV11-2,TRBJ1-2,few,.,TGTGCCAGCAGCTTAGATCTCGGCTATTCTAACTATGGCTACACCTTC,CASSLDLGYSNYGYTF
TRBV4-3,TRBJ2-1,many,.,TGCGCCAGCAGCCGGACGCTTGGTGCATGGTCAGGAAATGAGCAGTTCTTC,CASSRTLGAWSGNEQFF
TRBV7-2,TRBJ2-1,few,TRBD2,TGTGCCAGCAGCTCGAGCGGGGGGACTTTTAATGAGCAGTTCTTC,CASSSSGGTFNEQFF
TRBV12-3/TRBV12-4,TRBJ2-1,.,TRBD2,TGTGCCAGTTTGCTAGCGGATCACAATGAGCAGTTCTTC,CASLLADHNEQFF
TRBV18,TRBJ2-3,.,.,TGTGCCAGCTCACCACGGAGCGGAGCCAGCACAGATACGCAGTATTTT,CASSPRSGASTDTQYF